This T cell receptor (beta chain) appears in the sequencing data of a study of shared clonotypes between healthy human individuals (dated by TCRdb to about 2020). As for the study more broadly: The cohort comprised a couple of women and a few men aged 18 to 49 years. For each donor, CD4 naive and CD4 memory were each run on three plates, CD8 naive on two plates, and CD8 memory on one plate. To estimate repertoire size and how much clonotypes are shared between individuals, the study performed deep sequencing of blood TCR repertoires from 4 to 6 healthy adults. Libraries were prepared and TCR repertoires were sequenced by different laboratories using diverse techniques, in order to increase sequencing depth and limit assay-specific biases. Per donor, leukapheresis produced somewhere between about 0.94 and 9 billion PBMCs.

CD8 naive samples were obtained by positive selection for CCR7 among CD45RO-negative cells, yielding a CD45RA+CCR7+ population from which TemRA cells were excluded. Donors were healthy HIV-negative adults with no recently reported acute infections or vaccinations. Only Caucasian adults living in Nashville, Tennessee, USA were represented among the donors. After blood collection by leukapheresis, PBMCs were isolated using Ficoll-Histopaque density gradient centrifugation and then cryopreserved in the vapor phase of liquid nitrogen. Analytical flow cytometry was used to check the purity and quantity of each magnetically sorted T cell population. Genomic DNA was isolated from each sorted fraction and quantified by UV absorbance on a Nanodrop 2000c. Beyond this particular receptor, the publication reports: Compared with non-shared clonotypes, the clonotypes found in all four sorted-subset donors had higher generation probabilities. Naive subsets generally had larger estimated clonotype richness than memory subsets did. Sampling was restricted to blood, and TCR repertoires in tissues likely differ from the TCR repertoires found in blood. Incomplete sequencing was indicated by rarefaction of sorted-subset datasets, despite the large sequencing depth. Because the study included a small number of donors, the genetic and exposure-history diversity represented was limited. Pairwise subsampling led to the expectation that sequencing depth would affect the degree of clonotype sharing among donors. Approximately 5% of naive CD4, 3.5% of naive CD8, roughly 2.4% of memory CD4, and 0.4% of memory CD8 clonotypes were shared across a few donors.

CDR1 and CDR2 (SGHVS, FQNEAQ) derive from the germline V gene. Trimming removed 4 bases from V and 2 bases from J, leaving 16 bases between the germline ends. The CDR3 holds 16 amino acids from the cysteine to the phenylalanine. The CDR3 DNA has 48 bases and is translated from base 1. As concerns this clone: Its antigen target is currently unknown. Within one base of it there is no much larger clone, and no base qualities were kept.

Using the deep immunoSEQ assay, TCR CDR3 regions were amplified from genomic DNA by multiplex PCR. Genomic DNA extracted from each cell subset was distributed evenly over all wells of several immunoSEQ 96-well plates, and each plate served as one replicate. For sorted subsets, roughly 200 ng of genomic DNA, equivalent to about 30,000 T cell genomes, went into each replicate PCR. Purified libraries were quantified with a Qubit 3.0 fluorometer, sized on a Bioanalyzer 2100, and re-quantified with the KAPA Library Quantification kit. Each immunoSEQ 96-well plate was sequenced on its own single-read 150-cycle Illumina NextSeq 550 flow cell. In the paper's pipeline: Because the immunoSEQ output included only junctional sequences and no quality scores, the filtering could not be the same as the filtering used for full-length reads. To assign V/J genes and CDR3, sequences were annotated against IMGT germline references using PyIR, a Python wrapper for IgBLAST v1.9. Reads with weak V/J assignments (E-value above 1e-6), missing CDR3, stop codons, out-of-frame junctions, or ambiguous translated residues were removed. V3J clonotypes were defined as sequences sharing an identical inferred V gene, J gene, and CDR3 amino acid sequence. The percentage overlap between two repertoires was calculated by dividing the number of shared unique clonotypes by the size of the smaller repertoire. Repertoire richness was assessed with RTK rarefaction, the Chao1 estimator, and Recon v2.1 estimates of unobserved clonotypes. For all TCRbeta clonotypes obtained by the gDNA method from a few donors, generation probabilities were computed with OLGA. The clones in this table, taken by TCRdb from immuneACCESS, are in-frame only. Not every clone is retained; where verified, under half of the shortfall comes from an unresolved V gene, and the cause of the rest is unknown. The V and J calls and clone size were taken over from that table, and D and trimming were inferred from the DNA. This sample comprises roughly 590,000 clones, 95% to 96% of them detected only once. The top ten hold 0.095% to 0.12% of the sample.

The TCR was taken from a woman aged 25-40 years in good health. The sequence joins TRBV7-8 to TRBJ2-3; TRBD2 is a possible D gene, resting on 5 matching bases. Sample: naive CD8+ T cells sorted from blood. The meaning of the sample's cell subset or site label: CD45RA+CCR7+. The CDR3 region: CASSYHSSDFTDTQYF. Read as DNA, the sequence is TGTGCCAGCAGCTATCATAGTAGCGATTTCACAGATACGCAGTATTTT.